The clone carrying this T cell receptor (beta chain) was detected a few times. Its antigen is undetermined. These data belong to a study of blood T cells in healthy people across ages. For the second PCR, which ran for 7 to 11 cycles, a sample-barcoded 5' primer and a J-beta primer mix were used. MiXCR, run by TCRdb on the 5' RACE reads, gives a single entry per CDR3 protein. The sample records 760,000 or so distinct CDR3 sequences, 20% to 25% being singletons. Study observations and caveats: Among T cells, TCR beta diversity per million cells dropped roughly linearly as age rose.

From germline, CDR1 is SGHTA and CDR2 FQGNSA. Trimming took 2 bases from V and 7 from J; bases not matched to a gene: 5. The CDR3 totals 15 residues. The same sample was also used in a study of T cells of mothers and their children.

The sequenced sample consisted of blood. The clonotype originates from a boy under 18 in good health. The chain couples TRBV7-2 to TRBJ2-1; the match to TRBD2 covers 10 bases. The chain's CDR3 is CASSLSSGGRNEQFF. CDR3 nucleotides: TGTGCCAGCAGCTTAAGTAGCGGGGGGCGGAATGAGCAGTTCTTC.